This T cell receptor beta chain was obtained from a study of control samples from healthy donors and cancer patients. Germline loops: CDR1 SGHRS, CDR2 YFSETQ. The CDR3 covers 14 residues. V lost 0 bases, J lost 5 bases, and 9 bases lay in between. The method was immunoSEQ multiplex PCR; TCRdb's version includes in-frame clones alone and lacks a portion of them. The sample has about 120,000 clones; about 92% are singletons. Input material: PBMCs. The chain carries TRBV5-1 and TRBJ1-5; no clear D. The sequence was obtained from an elderly man with head and neck cancer. CDR3 in amino acids: CASSLDGSDQPQHF. CDR3 DNA: TGCGCCAGCAGCTTGGATGGTTCGGATCAGCCCCAGCATTTT.